Shown below are 16 T cell receptor beta chains from a single sample sequenced in a study of graft-versus-host responses after intestinal transplantation. TCRdb keeps only in-frame clones here, not all; method: immunoSEQ multiplex PCR. The table shows about 120,000 clones, with over 75% occurring only once. Their antigens are not known. Sequencing was performed on unstimulated CD4+ T cells sorted from spleen or lymph node cells, taken before intestinal transplant. The source is a human donor who received an intestinal transplant.

J is TRBJ1-4 and V is TRBV16; 9 nucleotides align to TRBD1. V lost 2 bases to trimming and J lost 7 bases; unmatched junction nucleotides: 2. The germline V gene encodes CDR1 KGHSY and CDR2 FQNENV. The CDR3 is 14 residues long. The CDR3 here is CASSQGQGSEKLFF. The CDR3 DNA reads as TGTGCCAGCAGCCAAGGACAGGGGAGTGAAAAACTGTTTTTT. The full variable domain, in which reference TRBV16 and TRBJ1-4 provide the parts outside the CDR3, is GEEVAQTPKHLVRGEGQKAKLYCAPIKGHSYVFWYQQVLKNEFKFLISFQNENVFDETGMPKERFSAKCLPNSPCSLEIQATKLEDSAVYFCASSQGQGSEKLFFGSGTQLSVL.

The chain has TRBV4-1 and TRBJ2-3, with 9 positions matching TRBD1. V was clipped by 5 bases and J by 4 bases; unmatched bases: 7. CDR3 length: 15 amino acids. Germline V CDR1 and CDR2: MGHRA, YSYEKL. The CDR3 DNA follows: TGCGCCAGCAGCTGGGCGGACAGGGGCCCAGATACGCAGTATTTT. This encodes CASSWADRGPDTQYF.

This chain links TRBV2 with TRBJ1-2; D is unresolved. From germline, CDR1 is SNHLY and CDR2 FYNNEI. CDR3 length: 12 residues. V dropped 7 bases and J dropped 2 bases, with 8 bases sitting between them. The chain's CDR3 is CASMVQNYGYTF. The CDR3 coding sequence is TGTGCCAGCATGGTCCAGAACTATGGCTACACCTTC.

The CDR3 region has the DNA TGTGCCAGCAGCCCGGGGACAGTTCTAGCCAAAAACATTCAGTACTTC. Its protein is CASSPGTVLAKNIQYF. The chain links TRBV5-4 to TRBJ2-4, with 7 bases fitting TRBD1. J lost 0 bases, V lost 4 bases, and 7 bases had no gene match. The CDR3 loop spans 16 amino acids. Germline CDR1 is SGHNT and CDR2 is YYREEE (reference sequence).

The V gene is TRBV7-9, the J gene TRBJ2-7; a weak D match, TRBD2 (5 bases). The CDR3 loop spans 14 amino acids. The V end was cut by 1 base, the J end by 2 bases, with 9 bases between. The germline V gene encodes CDR1 SEHNR and CDR2 FQNEAQ (reference sequence). The CDR3 sequence is CASSLESGTYEQYF. The CDR3 coding sequence is TGTGCCAGCAGCTTAGAGTCGGGAACCTACGAGCAGTACTTC.

This clone was found once. The chain joins TRBV4-3 to TRBJ2-4; the D gene is possibly TRBD1 (6 bases). CDR3 size: 22 residues. V lost 0 bases and J 1 base, leaving 28 bases between the germline ends. Per germline, CDR1 LGHNA and CDR2 YSLEER. CDR3 region: CASSQEVRTGRRIVRAKNIQYF. The DNA of the CDR3 is TGCGCCAGCAGCCAAGAAGTGAGAACAGGGCGCAGGATTGTACGGGCCAAAAACATTCAGTACTTC.

The chain combines TRBV5-6 with TRBJ1-2; 9 bases are a match to TRBD1. The junction had 18 bases not matched to a gene; V was cut back by 4 bases and J by 2 bases. This CDR3 comprises 19 residues. Germline CDR1 and CDR2: SGHDT and YYEEEE. Here the CDR3 DNA reads TGTGCCAGCAGCCTGGTATACTCGAACCTGGGACAGGGAAACTATGGCTACACCTTC. This sequence encodes CASSLVYSNLGQGNYGYTF.

The genes are TRBV7-3 and TRBJ2-1; maybe TRBD2 (6 bases). CDR3 length equals 12 residues. The germline CDR1 and CDR2 sequences are SGHTA and FQGTGA. Trimming took 0 bases from V and 9 from J, leaving 6 bases between them. The CDR3, as DNA: TGTGCCAGCAGCTTAACGACTAGTGAGCAGTTCTTC. It encodes CASSLTTSEQFF.

The chain has TRBV30 and TRBJ2-1, with TRBD2 as a possible D gene (6 bases). Per germline, CDR1 GTSNPN and CDR2 SVGIG (reference sequence). CDR3 size: 12 residues. V was pared by 6 bases and J by 8 bases, with 14 bases between. The CDR3 DNA follows: TGTGCCTGCTCCGGGGGTTTCGATGAGCAGTTCTTC. As protein: CACSGGFDEQFF.

V gene TRBV20-1 combines with J gene TRBJ1-4; D is ambiguous. The germline V gene has CDR1 DFQATT and CDR2 SNEGSKA (reference sequence). The CDR3 is 11 residues long. Trimming removed 8 bases from V and 5 bases from J, with 9 bases in between. In DNA, the CDR3 is TGCAGTTGCGTGGAGAATGAAAAACTGTTTTTT. This translates into CSCVENEKLFF.

The V and J genes are TRBV28 and TRBJ2-1; TRBD2 agrees at 11 bases. V lost 6 bases, J lost 1 base, and 5 bases stayed unmatched. Germline assignment: CDR1 MDHEN and CDR2 SYDVKM. The CDR3 has 16 amino acids. The CDR3 spells CASSWLAGGSYNEQFF. The CDR3 coding sequence is TGTGCCAGCAGCTGGCTAGCGGGAGGTTCCTACAATGAGCAGTTCTTC.

The V and J genes are TRBV6-1 and TRBJ1-3; D uncertain. V was cut by 2 bases and J by 1 base, with 15 bases left in between. Germline CDR1 MNHNS, CDR2 SASEGT. The length of the CDR3 is 17 residues. The CDR3 loop is CASSESAGTRSGNTIYF. The DNA of the CDR3 is TGTGCCAGCAGTGAATCGGCCGGAACTAGGTCTGGAAACACCATATATTTT.

The count of this clone is one. V usage is TRBV11-2 and J usage is TRBJ1-4; 8 bases fit TRBD1. Germline V lookup: CDR1 SGHAT, CDR2 FQNNGV. J lost 7 bases, V lost 5 bases, and 3 bases had no gene match. The CDR3 runs 13 residues. This CDR3 reads CASSRGQGEKLFF. In DNA form, the CDR3 reads TGTGCCAGCAGCCGAGGACAGGGTGAAAAACTGTTTTTT.

This chain connects TRBV7-2 to TRBJ1-5; D is unresolved. This CDR3 is built from 15 residues. CDR1 and CDR2 from the germline V gene are SGHTA and FQGNSA. Trimming took off 1 base at V and 2 bases at J, with 9 bases between the two ends. CDR3 sequence (DNA): TGTGCCAGCAGCTTAGTATTTGGAGGCAATCAGCCCCAGCATTTT. Amino acid sequence: CASSLVFGGNQPQHF.

This chain uses TRBV10-3 with TRBJ2-3, with TRBD2 matching 11 bases. V shed 0 bases, J shed 0 bases, and the junction held 2 bases outside the gene matches. Germline CDR1 and CDR2: ENHRY and SYGVKD. There are 17 residues in the CDR3. CDR3 nucleotide sequence: TGTGCCATCAGTGAGTCGGCTAGCGGGAGGAGCACAGATACGCAGTATTTT. It is translated as CAISESASGRSTDTQYF.

The rearrangement links TRBV29-1 to TRBJ2-1, with 11 bases lining up with TRBD2. Germline values: CDR1 SQVTM, CDR2 ANQGSEA. V shed 4 bases, J shed 4 bases, and the junction held 6 bases outside the gene matches. The CDR3 covers 15 residues. This CDR3 is CSVGKLAGAYNEQFF. CDR3 bases: TGCAGCGTTGGGAAACTAGCGGGAGCTTACAATGAGCAGTTCTTC.